In its sample, the clone carrying this TCR beta chain was seen a few times. The data derive from a study of brain T cells in children with intractable seizures. The CDR3 contains 16 residues. The trim removed 4 bases at V and 5 bases at J, leaving 9 bases unmatched. Germline V lookup: CDR1 SGHDN, CDR2 FVKESK. Sequenced by immunoSEQ multiplex PCR; TCRdb stores in-frame clones only, minus some. The repertoire has over 7,500 clones, 65% to 70% of them found once; the top ten carry 18%. Surgery cases with the highest brain T cell transcript signatures were chosen for sequencing. The TCR originated in a girl aged 2 to 10 with tuberous sclerosis and intractable seizures. The genes are TRBV14 and TRBJ2-1; 9 bases are shared with TRBD1. The sequences come from resected brain tissue, collected at surgery. The CDR3 DNA is TGTGCCAGCAGCCTATTGGGACAGGGTCAAAACAATGAGCAGTTCTTC. Translated, it gives CASSLLGQGQNNEQFF.